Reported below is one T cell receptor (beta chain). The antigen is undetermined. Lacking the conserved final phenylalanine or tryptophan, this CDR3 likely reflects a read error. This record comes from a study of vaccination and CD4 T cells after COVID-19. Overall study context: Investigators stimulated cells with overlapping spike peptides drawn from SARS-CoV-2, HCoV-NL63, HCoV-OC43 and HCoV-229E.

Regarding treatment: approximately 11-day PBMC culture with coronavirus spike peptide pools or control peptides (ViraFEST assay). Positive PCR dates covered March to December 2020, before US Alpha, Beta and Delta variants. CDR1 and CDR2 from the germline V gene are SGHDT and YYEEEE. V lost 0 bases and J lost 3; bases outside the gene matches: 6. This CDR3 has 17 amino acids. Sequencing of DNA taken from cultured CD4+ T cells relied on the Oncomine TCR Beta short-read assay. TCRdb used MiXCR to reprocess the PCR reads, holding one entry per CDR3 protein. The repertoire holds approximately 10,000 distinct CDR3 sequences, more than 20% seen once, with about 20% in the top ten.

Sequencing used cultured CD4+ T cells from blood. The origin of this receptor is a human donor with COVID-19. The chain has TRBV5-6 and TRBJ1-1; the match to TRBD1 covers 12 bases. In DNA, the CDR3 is TGTGCCAGCAGCTTGGTGGGACAGGGGGCAAGGGACACTGAAGCTTTCTTG. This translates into CASSLVGQGARDTEAFL.